Below are 9 T cell receptor beta chains sequenced from a single sample in a study of blood T cell repertoires in COVID-19. Data came from immunoSEQ multiplex PCR; TCRdb stores just in-frame clones and leaves some out. The top ten hold over 8% of the sample, which has about 310,000 clones, around 89% seen once. The source material was PBMCs or T cells enriched from blood (not recorded which). The source is a woman aged 35 to 49 who had recovered from COVID-19.

Of note for this clone: Different DNA sequences within this sample yield the same CDR3. The chain links TRBV9 to TRBJ2-1; weak D call: TRBD2 (6 bases). The germline gives CDR1 SGDLS, CDR2 YYNGEE. This CDR3 has 15 residues. Trimming shortened V by 2 bases and J by 0 bases, and 9 bases separated the two germline ends. CDR3 coding DNA: TGTGCCAGCAGCGTTAGCGGCAGCTCCTACAATGAGCAGTTCTTC. Amino acids: CASSVSGSSYNEQFF.

This clone was picked up a small number of times. The chain links TRBV7-9 to TRBJ2-5; D is ambiguous. V lost 1 base, J lost 4 bases, and 7 bases lay in between. Germline assignment: CDR1 SEHNR and CDR2 FQNEAQ (reference sequence). CDR3 length equals 13 residues. The CDR3 region is CASSLETLETQYF. As DNA, the CDR3 is TGTGCCAGCAGCTTAGAGACTCTAGAGACCCAGTACTTC. Full variable domain (remainder filled in from reference TRBV7-9 and TRBJ2-5): DTGVSQNPRHKITKRGQNVTFRCDPISEHNRLYWYRQTLGQGPEFLTYFQNEAQLEKSRLLSDRFSAERPKGSFSTLEIQRTEQGDSAMYLCASSLETLETQYFGPGTRLLVL.

This CDR3 reads CASKPGQGKIRNTEAFF. CDR3 DNA: TGTGCCAGCAAACCGGGACAGGGGAAAATAAGGAACACTGAAGCTTTCTTT. The chain joins TRBV7-3 to TRBJ1-1, with 10 bases aligning to TRBD1. The CDR3 has 17 amino acids. Trimming took 7 bases from V and 1 from J; bases not matched to a gene: 12. The germline gives CDR1 SGHTA, CDR2 FQGTGA.

The J gene is TRBJ1-3, the V gene TRBV9, with D perhaps TRBD1 (6 bases). This CDR3 comprises 14 residues. Germline values: CDR1 SGDLS, CDR2 YYNGEE. Trimming pared 4 bases from V and 2 bases from J, leaving 10 bases between. The CDR3 sequence is CASSSGQPGNTIYF. In DNA form, the CDR3 reads TGTGCCAGCAGCTCGGGACAACCTGGAAACACCATATATTTT.

The gene calls are TRBV11-3 and TRBJ2-2; tentative D call: TRBD2 (5 bases). This CDR3 has 15 residues. Germline lookup yields CDR1 SGHNT and CDR2 YENEEA. V lost 6 bases to trimming and J lost 3 bases, with 14 bases between them. The DNA for the CDR3 is TGTGCCAGCAGTGGAGGAACAGCAGACACCGGGGAGCTGTTTTTT. Translation: CASSGGTADTGELFF.

A single count supports this clone. This sequence joins TRBV5-1 and TRBJ2-2; TRBD2 aligns across 10 bases. The CDR3 loop spans 15 amino acids. In germline, CDR1 is SGHRS, CDR2 YFSETQ. V lost 2 bases, J lost 3 bases, and 1 base stayed unmatched. The CDR3 loop is CASSLAGGHTGELFF. DNA for the CDR3: TGCGCCAGCAGCTTAGCGGGGGGGCACACCGGGGAGCTGTTTTTT.

V usage is TRBV10-3 and J usage is TRBJ2-1; 9 bases line up with TRBD2. Losses at the gene ends were 3 bases for V and 4 bases for J; bases not matched to a gene: 10. Per the germline V gene, CDR1 is ENHRY and CDR2 is SYGVKD. The CDR3 extends over 17 amino acids. The CDR3 region is CAISDTTGTSLYNEQFF. Written as DNA, the CDR3 is TGTGCCATCAGTGACACTACCGGGACTAGCCTTTACAATGAGCAGTTCTTC.

This chain uses TRBV27 with TRBJ1-4; TRBD1 might be the D (5 bases). V lost 4 bases and J lost 7, with 16 bases in between. CDR1 is MNHEY, CDR2 SMNVEV, per germline (reference sequence). This CDR3 is built from 15 residues. The CDR3 region is CASSWGLTRGEKLFF. The CDR3 nucleotides are TGTGCCAGCAGTTGGGGCCTGACTCGAGGTGAAAAACTGTTTTTT.

This clone was detected only a few times. This chain joins TRBV4-1 and TRBJ1-2; D gene ambiguous. Trimming took 0 bases from V and 5 from J, leaving 7 bases between them. CDR1 is MGHRA, CDR2 YSYEKL, per germline. The CDR3 covers 13 residues. This CDR3 reads CASSQDEYYGYTF. As DNA, the CDR3 is TGCGCCAGCAGCCAAGATGAGTATTATGGCTACACCTTC.